A single sample gave rise to the 25 T cell receptor beta chains below, sequenced in a study of patients and donors after allogeneic stem cell transplantation. TCRdb re-derived calls from the RT-PCR reads in MiXCR, one entry per CDR3 protein. Of fewer than 250,000 distinct CDR3 sequences listed, 13% to 15% are singletons. The sample consisted of blood, either unsorted or a sorted T cell fraction (not recorded which). These receptors originate from a human donor who was either an allogeneic HSCT recipient or a stem cell or donor lymphocyte infusion donor (not recorded which). It is not recorded whose cells these are; they may come from a transplant donor.

In DNA form, the CDR3 reads TGTGCCAGCAGTATAGCGGGGGGGCGCAATGAGCAGTTCTTC. Translation: CASSIAGGRNEQFF. J is TRBJ2-1 and V is TRBV2, with 11 bases matching TRBD2. In germline, CDR1 is SNHLY, CDR2 FYNNEI. The CDR3 is 14 amino acids. V trimming: 5 bases; J trimming: 6 bases; junction bases outside the gene matches: 3.

This clonotype was detected a few times. This chain joins TRBV28 and TRBJ1-2; D gene unclear. The V gene lost 2 bases and the J gene lost 2 bases, with 6 bases spanning the gap. The CDR3 consists of 13 residues. In germline, CDR1 is MDHEN, CDR2 SYDVKM. As DNA, the CDR3 is TGTGCCAGCAGTTTAAGGGCAAACTATGGCTACACCTTC. Translating gives CASSLRANYGYTF.

This clonotype was observed a few times. The V gene is TRBV7-2, the J gene TRBJ2-5; 10 positions match TRBD1. Germline CDR1 reads SGHTA; CDR2 reads FQGNSA. With V trimmed by 5 bases and J by 6 bases, 6 bases remained unmatched. The CDR3 length is 14 residues. In DNA, the CDR3 is TGTGCCAGCAGCATGACAGGGGGCGCAAAGACCCAGTACTTC. Its protein is CASSMTGGAKTQYF.

This sequence joins TRBV28 and TRBJ1-5; D is undetermined. Trimming removed 5 bases from V and 4 bases from J, with 12 bases in between. The CDR3 runs to 14 residues. Germline V CDR1 and CDR2: MDHEN, SYDVKM. The CDR3 bases are TGTGCCAGCAGTATGATGTGTGGGAATCAGCCCCAGCATTTT. It codes for CASSMMCGNQPQHF.

This clonotype was seen a few times. The rearrangement uses TRBV10-3 and TRBJ1-1; D ambiguous. There are 13 residues in the CDR3. The germline V and J ends were trimmed by 2 bases and 10 bases, with 14 bases remaining between them. The germline CDR1 and CDR2 sequences are ENHRY and SYGVKD. The CDR3 nucleotides are TGTGCCATCAGTGAGGACCTATCTCGGGGAGCTTTCTTT. This encodes CAISEDLSRGAFF.

J is TRBJ2-5 and V is TRBV6-5, with TRBD2 matching 7 bases. Unmatched junction bases numbered 6, after V lost 0 bases and J lost 5 bases. CDR1 and CDR2 from the germline V gene are MNHEY and SVGAGI. This CDR3 region has 15 residues. The chain's CDR3 is CASSYSGGGLETQYF. As DNA, the CDR3 is TGTGCCAGCAGTTACTCGGGGGGGGGATTGGAGACCCAGTACTTC.

This clonotype was seen repeatedly, ten times or more. J is TRBJ2-1 and V is TRBV7-3; D is unresolved. The CDR3 runs 15 residues. V was pared by 3 bases and J by 0 bases, with 9 bases between. Germline CDR1 reads SGHTA; CDR2 reads FQGTGA. The CDR3 DNA sequence: TGTGCCAGCAGCTTCGGACCCATCTCCTACAATGAGCAGTTCTTC. Translated: CASSFGPISYNEQFF.

Ten or more counts support this clonotype. The rearrangement uses TRBV5-1 and TRBJ2-7; possibly TRBD1 or TRBD2 for D (5 bases each). The CDR3 runs 15 residues. V was trimmed by 0 bases and J by 2 bases, leaving 12 bases between them. CDR1 and CDR2 from the germline V gene are SGHRS and YFSETQ. Here the CDR3 DNA reads TGCGCCAGCAGCTTGGACTGGGACCGCACCTACGAGCAGTACTTC. It encodes CASSLDWDRTYEQYF.

The chain uses TRBV3-1 and TRBJ2-4; tentatively, D is TRBD1 (6 bases). Deletions cut 4 bases from V and 8 bases from J, with 18 bases between. Germline V CDR1 and CDR2: LGHDT, YNNKEL (reference sequence). The CDR3 length is 15 residues. CDR3 coding DNA: TGTGCCAGCAGCCCCCCTACTAGTGGGGGCCACATTCAGTACTTC. It yields the protein CASSPPTSGGHIQYF.

The sample holds many counts of this clonotype. In DNA, the CDR3 is TGTGCCAGCTCCCGGGGGGGCCTGGGGGACACTGAAGCTTTCTTT. This translates into CASSRGGLGDTEAFF. The V gene is TRBV18, the J gene TRBJ1-1; a weak D match, TRBD1 (6 bases). Germline V gives CDR1 KGHSH, CDR2 LQKENI. V lost 6 bases, J lost 3 bases, and 17 bases lay in between. The CDR3 has 15 amino acids.

This clonotype occurred many times. J is TRBJ1-4 and V is TRBV4-2; the D is unclear. The V end was cut by 0 bases, the J end by 8 bases, with 7 bases between. The germline V gene has CDR1 LGHNA and CDR2 YNFKEQ. The CDR3 runs to 13 residues. The CDR3 sequence: CASSQDQREKLFF. CDR3 in DNA: TGTGCCAGCAGCCAAGATCAGAGGGAAAAACTGTTTTTT.

This clonotype came up a few times. The CDR3 DNA follows: TGTGCCAGCAGCCAACATCAGGGGGAAGGGTATGGCTACACCTTC. Amino acids: CASSQHQGEGYGYTF. The V gene is TRBV12-3 or TRBV12-4, the J gene TRBJ1-2; TRBD1 matches at 7 bases. The CDR3 spans 15 residues. The V segment lost 6 bases and the J segment 5 bases; nucleotides outside the gene matches: 12.

In its sample, this clonotype was seen a few times. The J gene is TRBJ2-6, the V gene TRBV10-3, with D possibly being TRBD1 (5 bases). There are 15 residues in the CDR3. Germline V gene lookup returns CDR1 ENHRY and CDR2 SYGVKD. V lost 7 bases to trimming and J lost 1 base, with 11 bases between them. CDR3 sequence reads: CAIMGRGSGANVLTF. CDR3 nucleotides: TGTGCCATCATGGGAAGGGGATCTGGGGCCAACGTCCTGACTTTC.

This chain uses TRBV5-1 with TRBJ1-6, with D maybe TRBD1 (5 bases). The germline gives CDR1 SGHRS, CDR2 YFSETQ. The CDR3 consists of 14 residues. V was cut by 1 base and J by 9 bases, with 11 bases left in between. The CDR3 DNA reads as TGCGCCAGCAGCTTGCTAGGGGAAAGTTCACCCCTCCACTTT. This gives the protein CASSLLGESSPLHF.

This clonotype was recorded a few times. This chain uses TRBV3-1 with TRBJ2-3, with TRBD2 matching over 11 bases. Germline V CDR1 and CDR2: LGHDT, YNNKEL (reference sequence). This CDR3 is built from 17 residues. V was pared by 3 bases and J by 4 bases, with 9 bases of the junction left unmatched. The CDR3 sequence is CASSQLTSGRTADTQYF. The DNA of the CDR3 is TGTGCCAGCAGCCAGCTTACTAGCGGGAGAACAGCAGATACGCAGTATTTT.

The chain joins TRBV5-1 to TRBJ2-3, with 9 bases matching TRBD2. The CDR3 extends over 17 amino acids. V dropped 3 bases and J dropped 1; count of bases not matched to a gene: 9. CDR1 is SGHRS, CDR2 YFSETQ, per germline. CDR3 DNA: TGCGCCAGCAGCTCGATTAGCGGGAGAGGGGGCACAGATACGCAGTATTTT. Translation gives CASSSISGRGGTDTQYF.

Ten or more counts support this clonotype. This rearrangement joins TRBV9 to TRBJ1-1, with D uncertain. V lost 3 bases and J lost 1, with 7 bases in between. CDR3 length: 13 amino acids. The germline V gene encodes CDR1 SGDLS and CDR2 YYNGEE. In nucleotides, the CDR3 is TGTGCCAGCAGCGAAGGACCGAACACTGAAGCTTTCTTT. Amino acid sequence: CASSEGPNTEAFF. The whole variable domain, remainder taken from reference TRBV9 and TRBJ1-1, is DSGVTQTPKHLITATGQRVTLRCSPRSGDLSVYWYQQSLDQGLQFLIQYYNGEERAKGNILERFSAQQFPDLHSELNLSSLELGDSALYFCASSEGPNTEAFFGQGTRLTVV.

This clonotype came up many times. The chain recombines TRBV2 with TRBJ2-3; 8 bases are shared with TRBD2. CDR3 length: 14 residues. V shed 5 bases and J 1 base; nucleotides not matched to a gene: 2. Germline V CDR1 and CDR2: SNHLY, FYNNEI. CDR3 bases: TGTGCCAGCAGTCCGCGGGGGGGCACAGATACGCAGTATTTT. This sequence encodes CASSPRGGTDTQYF.

In its sample, this clonotype was seen a few times. The chain carries TRBV7-9 and TRBJ2-1; D might be TRBD1 (5 bases). The CDR3 runs 16 residues. Germline CDR1 reads SEHNR; CDR2 reads FQNEAQ (reference sequence). The V and J ends lost 2 bases and 7 bases respectively, with 18 bases between them. The CDR3: CASSLNVVWGHNEQFF. CDR3 nucleotides: TGTGCCAGCAGCTTAAATGTTGTTTGGGGCCATAATGAGCAGTTCTTC.

This clonotype turned up a few times. The chain employs TRBV20-1 and TRBJ1-5; weak D call: TRBD1 (5 bases). V gave up 5 bases and J gave up 3 bases, with 14 bases separating them. This CDR3 comprises 14 residues. The V gene's germline CDR1 is DFQATT and CDR2 SNEGSKA (reference sequence). In DNA form, the CDR3 reads TGCAGTGCTGGCTCGGGGCAGCACAATCAGCCCCAGCATTTT. It codes for CSAGSGQHNQPQHF.

This clonotype occurred many times. This rearrangement joins TRBV20-1 to TRBJ1-2; the match to TRBD1 covers 9 bases. V lost 4 bases and J lost 7; bases outside the gene matches: 4. This CDR3 has 12 amino acids. Germline-derived CDR1 and CDR2 are DFQATT and SNEGSKA (reference sequence). Here the CDR3 DNA reads TGCAGTGCTATGGGACAGGGTCCTGGCTACACCTTC. As protein: CSAMGQGPGYTF.

This clonotype was picked up many times. The J gene is TRBJ2-3, the V gene TRBV2; no firm D call. V lost 1 base and J 0 bases, leaving 14 bases between the germline ends. CDR3 length equals 17 residues. Germline CDR1 reads SNHLY; CDR2 reads FYNNEI. The CDR3 sequence is CASSEGPAALSTDTQYF. The CDR3 coding sequence is TGTGCCAGCAGTGAAGGCCCGGCGGCGCTTAGCACAGATACGCAGTATTTT.

The DNA of the CDR3 is TGTGCCAGCAGTTCTCGCTTTGACGGCGGAGGCGCTGAAGCTTTCTTT. This gives the protein CASSSRFDGGGAEAFF. The rearrangement links TRBV28 to TRBJ1-1; no definite D call. The CDR3 spans 16 residues. The germline CDR1 and CDR2 sequences are MDHEN and SYDVKM. Trimming cost V 4 bases and J 6 bases, with 21 bases left between them.

This clonotype has just a few counts. The CDR3, as DNA: TGTGCCTGGGCCAGGGAGGAGGACACTGAAGCTTTCTTT. Its protein is CAWAREEDTEAFF. The chain links TRBV30 to TRBJ1-1, with D perhaps matching TRBD1 (5 bases). This CDR3 has 13 residues. V was clipped by 5 bases and J by 3 bases, with 13 bases between them. The germline gives CDR1 GTSNPN, CDR2 SVGIG (reference sequence). The full variable domain, in which reference TRBV30 and TRBJ1-1 provide the parts outside the CDR3, is SQTIHQWPATLVQPVGSPLSLECTVEGTSNPNLYWYRQAAGRGLQLLFYSVGIGQISSEVPQNLSASRPQDRQFILSSKKLLLSDSGFYLCAWAREEDTEAFFGQGTRLTVV.

This clonotype was picked up many times. V and J are TRBV15 and TRBJ2-1, with D perhaps given as TRBD1 or TRBD2 (6 bases each). The V end was cut by 4 bases, the J end by 3 bases, with 10 bases between. The CDR3 extends over 14 amino acids. Germline assignment: CDR1 LNHNV and CDR2 YYDKDF (reference sequence). DNA of the CDR3: TGTGCCACCAGCATACAGGGAGGCTACAATGAGCAGTTCTTC. Its translation: CATSIQGGYNEQFF.